The source of this T cell receptor (beta chain) is a study of T cell responses to AZD1222 COVID-19 vaccine. This table comes from immunoSEQ multiplex PCR, and its TCRdb copy is limited to in-frame clones, with some not included. The sample includes under 150,000 clones, 80% to 95% of them seen just once. Trimming took 3 bases from V and 6 from J, leaving 14 bases between them. This CDR3 has 14 residues. The germline CDR1 and CDR2 sequences are LNHDA and SQIVND (reference sequence). This sequence was found in an adult who received the AZD1222 COVID-19 vaccine. The V and J genes are TRBV19 and TRBJ1-2; possible D gene TRBD1, 6 bases. The starting material was peripheral blood, obtained 28 days after the second AZD1222 dose. CDR3 sequence: CASSIRGPNDGYTF. DNA for the CDR3: TGTGCCAGTAGTATTCGGGGGCCGAACGATGGCTACACCTTC.